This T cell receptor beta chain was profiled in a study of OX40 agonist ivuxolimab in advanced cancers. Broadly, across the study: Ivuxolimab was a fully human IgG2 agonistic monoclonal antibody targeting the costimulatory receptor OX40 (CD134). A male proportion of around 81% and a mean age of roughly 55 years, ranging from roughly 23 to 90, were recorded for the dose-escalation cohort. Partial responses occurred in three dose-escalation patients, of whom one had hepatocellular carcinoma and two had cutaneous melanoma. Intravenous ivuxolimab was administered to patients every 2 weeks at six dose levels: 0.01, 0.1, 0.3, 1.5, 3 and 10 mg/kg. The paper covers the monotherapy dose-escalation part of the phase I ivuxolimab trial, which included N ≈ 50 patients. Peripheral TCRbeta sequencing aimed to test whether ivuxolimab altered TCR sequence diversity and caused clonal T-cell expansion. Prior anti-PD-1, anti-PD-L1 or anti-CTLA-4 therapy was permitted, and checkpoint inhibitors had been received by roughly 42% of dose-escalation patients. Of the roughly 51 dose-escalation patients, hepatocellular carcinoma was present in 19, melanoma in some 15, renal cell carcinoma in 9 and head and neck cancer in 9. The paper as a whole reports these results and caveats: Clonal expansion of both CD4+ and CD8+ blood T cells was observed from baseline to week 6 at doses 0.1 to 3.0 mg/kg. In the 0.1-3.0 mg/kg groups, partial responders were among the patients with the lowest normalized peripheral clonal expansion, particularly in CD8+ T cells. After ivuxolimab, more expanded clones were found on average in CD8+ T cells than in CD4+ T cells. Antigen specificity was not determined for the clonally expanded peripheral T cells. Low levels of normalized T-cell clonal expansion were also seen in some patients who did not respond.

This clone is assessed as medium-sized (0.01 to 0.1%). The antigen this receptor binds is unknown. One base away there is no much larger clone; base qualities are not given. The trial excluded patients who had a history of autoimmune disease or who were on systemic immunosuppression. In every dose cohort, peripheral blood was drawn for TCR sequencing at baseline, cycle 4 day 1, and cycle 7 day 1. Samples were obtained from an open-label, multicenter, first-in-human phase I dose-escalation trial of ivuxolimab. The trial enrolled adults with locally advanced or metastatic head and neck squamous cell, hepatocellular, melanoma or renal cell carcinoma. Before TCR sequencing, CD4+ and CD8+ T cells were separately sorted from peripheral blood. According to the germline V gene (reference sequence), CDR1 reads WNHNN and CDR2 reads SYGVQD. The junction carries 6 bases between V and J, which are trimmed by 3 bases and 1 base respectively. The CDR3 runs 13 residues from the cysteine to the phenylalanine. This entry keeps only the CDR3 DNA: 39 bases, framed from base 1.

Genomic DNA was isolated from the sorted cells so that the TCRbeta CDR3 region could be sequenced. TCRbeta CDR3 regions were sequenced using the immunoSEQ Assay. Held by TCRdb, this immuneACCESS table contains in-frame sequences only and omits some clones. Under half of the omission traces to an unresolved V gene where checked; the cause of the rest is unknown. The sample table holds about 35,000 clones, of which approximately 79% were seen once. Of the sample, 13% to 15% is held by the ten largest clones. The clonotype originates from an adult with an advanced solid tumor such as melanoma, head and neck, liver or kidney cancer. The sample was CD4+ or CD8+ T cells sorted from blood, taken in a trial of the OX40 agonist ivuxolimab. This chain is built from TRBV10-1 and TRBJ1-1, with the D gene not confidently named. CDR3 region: CASSDSPNTEAFF. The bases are TGCGCCAGCAGTGACTCACCGAACACTGAAGCTTTCTTT.